The next 8 T cell receptor beta chains were all read from a single sample in a study of cytomegalovirus exposure and HLA in healthy donors. Amplification used 60 Vbeta primers and 13 Jbeta primers. TCRdb's copy holds only in-frame clones and misses some; the assay was immunoSEQ multiplex PCR. The table includes about 160,000 clones, 60% to 80% detected once. The sequencing input was PBMCs. Every receptor here comes from a woman aged 45-59 years in good health and CMV-seropositive.

This chain connects TRBV18 to TRBJ2-5; weak D call: TRBD1 (6 bases). Looked up from germline, CDR1 is KGHSH and CDR2 is LQKENI. This CDR3 contains 13 residues. Trimming pared 8 bases from V and 2 bases from J, leaving 12 bases between. The CDR3 nucleotides read TGTGCCAGCACTCCGGACAGACAAGAGACCCAGTACTTC. Protein sequence: CASTPDRQETQYF.

The V call is TRBV4-1, the J call TRBJ1-1; TRBD1 might be the D (6 bases). Germline V gives CDR1 MGHRA, CDR2 YSYEKL. V was shortened by 0 bases and J by 0 bases, with 11 bases between the two germline ends. The CDR3 has 16 amino acids. CDR3 in amino acids: CASSQEAGAMNTEAFF. CDR3 nucleotides: TGCGCCAGCAGCCAAGAGGCAGGGGCTATGAACACTGAAGCTTTCTTT.

This chain joins TRBV6-1 and TRBJ2-7; possible D gene TRBD1, 6 bases. Per germline, CDR1 MNHNS and CDR2 SASEGT. V lost 1 base and J 0 bases, leaving 10 bases between the germline ends. CDR3 size: 15 residues. The CDR3 DNA reads as TGTGCCAGCAGTGAAGTGGGGACACCCTCCTACGAGCAGTACTTC. This codes for CASSEVGTPSYEQYF.

Turning to this clone: Mismatch with germline at one junction end may stem from a read error. J is TRBJ2-7 and V is TRBV5-4, with TRBD2 matching over 12 bases. In germline, CDR1 is SGHNT, CDR2 YYREEE (reference sequence). CDR3 length: 13 residues. The CDR3 DNA follows: TGTGCCAGCAGCTTGAGGGCTAGCGGGAGGGTAACCTTC. Its translation is CASSLRASGRVTF.

The rearrangement joins TRBV13 to TRBJ2-5; 10 positions match TRBD1. The CDR3 length is 14 residues. Trimming took 4 bases from V and 4 from J; bases not matched to a gene: 3. The germline CDR1 and CDR2 sequences are PRHDT and FYEKMQ (reference sequence). The DNA for the CDR3 is TGTGCCAGCAGCTACAGGGACAGGGGAGAGACCCAGTACTTC. Translating it yields CASSYRDRGETQYF.

In this sample, this clone turned up a few times. The chain's CDR3 is CASSRDYTYNEQFF. CDR3 in DNA: TGTGCCAGCAGTCGAGACTACACCTACAATGAGCAGTTCTTC. The genes are TRBV28 and TRBJ2-1, with a weak D call TRBD2 (5 bases). The CDR3 is 14 amino acids. Trimming took off 5 bases at V and 2 bases at J, with 10 bases between the two ends. The V gene's germline CDR1 is MDHEN and CDR2 SYDVKM.

The V gene is TRBV7-2, the J gene TRBJ1-1; D is possibly TRBD1 (6 bases). The CDR3 runs to 15 residues. The V gene's germline CDR1 is SGHTA and CDR2 FQGNSA. Trimming took off 0 bases at V and 0 bases at J, with 8 bases between the two ends. Here the CDR3 reads CASSLAGTMNTEAFF. The CDR3 coding sequence is TGTGCCAGCAGCTTAGCCGGGACAATGAACACTGAAGCTTTCTTT.

J is TRBJ1-2 and V is TRBV28; maybe TRBD1 (5 bases). Germline V gene lookup returns CDR1 MDHEN and CDR2 SYDVKM. The CDR3 contains 13 residues. Trimming stripped 8 bases from V and 8 bases from J, with 18 bases between. The CDR3 nucleotides are TGTGCCAGCGTGCCGGGACTTGTGGGGGGCTACACCTTC. It specifies CASVPGLVGGYTF.